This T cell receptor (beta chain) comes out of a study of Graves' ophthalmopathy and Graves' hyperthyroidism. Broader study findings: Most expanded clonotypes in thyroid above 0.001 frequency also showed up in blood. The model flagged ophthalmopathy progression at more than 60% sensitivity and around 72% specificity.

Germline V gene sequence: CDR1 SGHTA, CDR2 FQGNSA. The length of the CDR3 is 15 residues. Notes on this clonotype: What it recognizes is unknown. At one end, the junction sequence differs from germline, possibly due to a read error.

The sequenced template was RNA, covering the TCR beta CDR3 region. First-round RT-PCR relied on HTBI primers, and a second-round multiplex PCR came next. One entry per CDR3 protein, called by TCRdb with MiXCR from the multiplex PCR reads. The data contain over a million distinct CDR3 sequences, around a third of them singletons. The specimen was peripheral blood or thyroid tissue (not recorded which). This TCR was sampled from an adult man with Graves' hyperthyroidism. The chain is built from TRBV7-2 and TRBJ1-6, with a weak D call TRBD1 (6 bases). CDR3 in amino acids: CASSQGGLNNSPLHF. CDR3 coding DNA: TGCGCCAGCAGCCAAGGGGGACTAAATAATTCACCCCTCCACTTT.